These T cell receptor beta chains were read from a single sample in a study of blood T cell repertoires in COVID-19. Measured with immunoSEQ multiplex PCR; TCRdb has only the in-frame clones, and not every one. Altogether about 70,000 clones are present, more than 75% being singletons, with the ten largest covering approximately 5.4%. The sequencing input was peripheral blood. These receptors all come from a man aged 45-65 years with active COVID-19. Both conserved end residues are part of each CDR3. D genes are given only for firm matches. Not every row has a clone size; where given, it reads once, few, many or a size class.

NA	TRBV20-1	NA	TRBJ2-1	TGCAGTGCTGACGGGGACAATGAGCAGTTCTTC	CSADGDNEQFF
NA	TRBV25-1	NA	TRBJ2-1	TGTGCCAGCAGTCAGTGGGGGACAAGCTCCTACAATGAGCAGTTCTTC	CASSQWGTSSYNEQFF
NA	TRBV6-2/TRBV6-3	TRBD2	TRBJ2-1	TGTGCCAGCAGTTCGACTAGCGGGATTGCAACTTACTACAATGAGCAGTTCTTC	CASSSTSGIATYYNEQFF
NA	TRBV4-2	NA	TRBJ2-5	TGTGCCAGCAGCCAAGTAACCGGGAGTGGGGGGGAGACCCAGTACTTC	CASSQVTGSGGETQYF
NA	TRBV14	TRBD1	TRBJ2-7	TGTGCCAGCAGCCAACTAGGACAGGGGGGAAAGGGAGAGCAGTACTTC	CASSQLGQGGKGEQYF
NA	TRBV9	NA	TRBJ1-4	TGTGCCAGCAGCGTAGAGGCAGGAAATGAAAAACTGTTTTTT	CASSVEAGNEKLFF
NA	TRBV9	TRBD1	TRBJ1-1	TGTGCCAGTTCCCCTCGTGGAGGGGGCCGGTTGAACACTGAAGCTTTCTTT	CASSPRGGGRLNTEAFF
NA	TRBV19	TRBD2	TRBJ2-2	TGTGCCAGTAGTTCCAGGGTGGCGGGAGGGAACACCGGGGAGCTGTTTTTT	CASSSRVAGGNTGELFF
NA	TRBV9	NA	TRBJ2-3	TGTGCCAGCAGCAGCCGCAGCGGAGCTAGCACAGATACGCAGTATTTT	CASSSRSGASTDTQYF
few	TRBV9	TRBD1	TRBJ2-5	TGTGCCAGCAGCGCCAGACAGGGGCTACAAGAGACCCAGTACTTC	CASSARQGLQETQYF
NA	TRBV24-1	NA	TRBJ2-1	TGTGCCACCAGTCGGTCGCCGAATGAGCAGTTCTTC	CATSRSPNEQFF
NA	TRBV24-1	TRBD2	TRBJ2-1	TGTGCCACCAGTGACGCGACTAGCGGGAGGGTAAATGAGCAGTTCTTC	CATSDATSGRVNEQFF
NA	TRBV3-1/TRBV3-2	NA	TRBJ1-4	TGTGCCAGCAGCCAAGCGGGGGGAGCTAATGAAAAACTGTTTTTT	CASSQAGGANEKLFF
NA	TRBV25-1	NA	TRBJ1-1	TGTGCCAGCAGTGTCGACGGACTCACTGAAGCTTTCTTT	CASSVDGLTEAFF
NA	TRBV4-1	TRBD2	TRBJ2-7	TGCGCCAGCAGCCCCGGACTAGGCGAGAACTACGAGCAGTACTTC	CASSPGLGENYEQYF